The 22 T cell receptor beta chains below were found in one sample sequenced in a study of monozygotic twins with inflammatory bowel disease. TCRdb derives one entry per CDR3 protein from the 5' RACE reads, leaving out DNA. The sample has approximately 330,000 distinct CDR3 sequences. Sequenced: blood. The receptors were gathered from a human donor with ulcerative colitis or Crohn's disease, or a healthy co-twin of an affected twin (not recorded which).

V is TRBV9 and J is TRBJ2-3; without DNA, the TCRdb call of TRBD2 cannot be checked. Germline loops: CDR1 SGDLS, CDR2 YYNGEE. There are 17 residues in the CDR3. The CDR3: CASSASGTSGSTDTQYF.

The J gene is TRBJ2-2, the V gene TRBV5-1; absent DNA, TCRdb's TRBD2 call cannot be checked. From germline, CDR1 is SGHRS and CDR2 YFSETQ. The CDR3 consists of 16 residues. CDR3 region: CASSLAAGTNTGELFF. The full variable domain, completed using reference TRBV5-1 and TRBJ2-2, is KAGVTQTPRYLIKTRGQQVTLSCSPISGHRSVSWYQQTPGQGLQFLFEYFSETQRNKGNFPGRFSGRQFSNSRSEMNVSTLELGDSALYLCASSLAAGTNTGELFFGEGSRLTVL.

This rearrangement joins TRBV30 to TRBJ2-2; TCRdb picks TRBD1, but there is no DNA to check that call. CDR1 is GTSNPN, CDR2 SVGIG, per germline (reference sequence). The CDR3 extends over 14 amino acids. CDR3 protein: CAHDRAPGSGELFF.

The chain combines TRBV20-1 with TRBJ2-2; TCRdb picks TRBD1, but there is no DNA to check that call. The germline CDR1 and CDR2 sequences are DFQATT and SNEGSKA (reference sequence). The CDR3 contains 15 residues. CDR3 loop: CSARRGAARPGELFF.

The chain uses TRBV7-3 and TRBJ2-1; TCRdb's D call, TRBD2, is unchecked because there is no DNA. The CDR3 runs 12 residues. Germline V gene lookup returns CDR1 SGHTA and CDR2 FQGTGA. CDR3 loop: CASSLGLGHYFF.

The CDR3: CSARGRGQVSYEQYF. The V gene is TRBV20-1, the J gene TRBJ2-7; absent DNA, TCRdb's TRBD1 call cannot be checked. CDR1 and CDR2 (germline): DFQATT, SNEGSKA (reference sequence). The CDR3 is made up of 15 amino acids.

This chain links TRBV18 with TRBJ2-3; as DNA is missing, the TRBD1 call by TCRdb cannot be tested. The CDR3 runs to 16 residues. The germline gives CDR1 KGHSH, CDR2 LQKENI. CDR3: CASSPFDSPSTDTQYF.

The chain joins TRBV4-3 to TRBJ2-1; TCRdb proposes TRBD2, but this gene call is untestable without DNA. Germline values: CDR1 LGHNA, CDR2 YSLEER. The CDR3 is made up of 16 amino acids. This chain's CDR3 is CASSQVLASPSGWQFF.

The chain couples TRBV12-3 or TRBV12-4 to TRBJ1-5. The CDR3 extends over 15 amino acids. CDR3 sequence: CASSLGEGLGQPQHF.

The chain joins TRBV28 to TRBJ2-3; without DNA, the TCRdb call of TRBD1 cannot be checked. CDR3 length: 17 amino acids. Germline V gene sequence: CDR1 MDHEN, CDR2 SYDVKM. The CDR3 sequence is CASTTSKARGSTDTQYF.

This chain joins TRBV9 and TRBJ2-3; TCRdb designates TRBD2, a call that cannot be tested without DNA. This CDR3 is 16 amino acids long. Germline lookup yields CDR1 SGDLS and CDR2 YYNGEE. CDR3 protein: CASSDLAGGPRNTQYF.

The chain uses TRBV18 and TRBJ1-2; as DNA is missing, the TRBD1 call by TCRdb cannot be tested. Germline V gene data show CDR1 as KGHSH and CDR2 as LQKENI. The CDR3 length is 16 residues. The CDR3 protein is CASSEQPRGKNYGYTF.

The chain carries TRBV15 and TRBJ1-1. There are 13 residues in the CDR3. Germline CDR1 and CDR2: LNHNV and YYDKDF (reference sequence). CDR3 protein: CATSRDSETEAFF. The full variable domain, rest sourced from reference TRBV15 and TRBJ1-1, is DAMVIQNPRYQVTQFGKPVTLSCSQTLNHNVMYWYQQKSSQAPKLLFHYYDKDFNNEADTPDNFQSRRPNTSFCFLDIRSPGLGDTAMYLCATSRDSETEAFFGQGTRLTVV.

The chain is built from TRBV18 and TRBJ1-2; TCRdb indicates TRBD1, and absent DNA this call remains unverified. The CDR3 extends over 14 amino acids. Germline V gene lookup returns CDR1 KGHSH and CDR2 LQKENI. The CDR3 here is CASSNRGPPYGYTF.

This sequence joins TRBV5-5 and TRBJ2-5; TCRdb designates TRBD1, a call that cannot be tested without DNA. This CDR3 region has 15 residues. Germline V gene lookup returns CDR1 SGHKS and CDR2 YYEKEE (reference sequence). This chain's CDR3 is CASSSGDSGVETQYF.

This sequence joins TRBV12-3 or TRBV12-4 and TRBJ1-5; TCRdb selects TRBD1, and the lack of DNA leaves this call unchecked. The CDR3 has 15 amino acids. The CDR3 spells CASQKGGARDQPQHF.

V gene TRBV4-3 combines with J gene TRBJ1-1. The CDR3 runs to 16 residues. Germline V lookup: CDR1 LGHNA, CDR2 YSLEER. The CDR3 spells CASSQAYSGGIGEAFF.

V usage is TRBV30 and J usage is TRBJ2-1; the TCRdb call, TRBD1, lacks DNA for checking. Germline V CDR1 and CDR2: GTSNPN, SVGIG (reference sequence). The CDR3 totals 14 residues. CDR3 region: CACQTGAPYNEQFF.

This chain joins TRBV14 and TRBJ1-2. Germline V CDR1 and CDR2: SGHDN, FVKESK. This CDR3 is 14 amino acids long. The CDR3: CASSPLRTNYGYTF.

The chain is built from TRBV24-1 and TRBJ2-1. Germline V gives CDR1 KGHDR, CDR2 SFDVKD. The CDR3 length is 13 residues. The CDR3 spells CATSDLGSNEQFF.

This rearrangement joins TRBV7-9 to TRBJ2-3; TCRdb's assignment of TRBD2 cannot be checked, as there is no DNA. The CDR3 is made up of 15 amino acids. CDR1 and CDR2 (germline): SEHNR, FQNEAQ (reference sequence). The CDR3 reads CASSLAASGGSTQYF.

The CDR3 region is CASSGGTGPYEQYF. The chain links TRBV5-1 to TRBJ2-7; as DNA is missing, the TRBD1 call by TCRdb cannot be tested. Looked up from germline, CDR1 is SGHRS and CDR2 is YFSETQ. The CDR3 runs 14 residues.